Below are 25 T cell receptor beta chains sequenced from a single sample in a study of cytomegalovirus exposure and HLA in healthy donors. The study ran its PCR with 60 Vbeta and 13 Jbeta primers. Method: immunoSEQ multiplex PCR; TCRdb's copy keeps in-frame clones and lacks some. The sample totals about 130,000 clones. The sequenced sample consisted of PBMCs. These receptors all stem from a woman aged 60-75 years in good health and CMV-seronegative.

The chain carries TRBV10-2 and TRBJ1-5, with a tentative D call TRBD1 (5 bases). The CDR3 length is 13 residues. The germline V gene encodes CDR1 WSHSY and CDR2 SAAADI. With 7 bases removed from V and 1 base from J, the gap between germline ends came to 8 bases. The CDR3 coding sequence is TGCGCCAGCACCGGACAAAGCAATCAGCCCCAGCATTTT. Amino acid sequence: CASTGQSNQPQHF.

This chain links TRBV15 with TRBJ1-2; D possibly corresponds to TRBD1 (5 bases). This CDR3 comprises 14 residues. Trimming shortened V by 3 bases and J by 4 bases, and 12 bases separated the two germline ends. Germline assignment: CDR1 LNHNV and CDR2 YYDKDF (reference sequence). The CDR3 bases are TGTGCCACCAGCAGGGGACTTATAAGCTATGGCTACACCTTC. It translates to CATSRGLISYGYTF. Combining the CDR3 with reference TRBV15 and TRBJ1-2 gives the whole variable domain DAMVIQNPRYQVTQFGKPVTLSCSQTLNHNVMYWYQQKSSQAPKLLFHYYDKDFNNEADTPDNFQSRRPNTSFCFLDIRSPGLGDTAMYLCATSRGLISYGYTFGSGTRLTVV.

CDR3 DNA: TGTGCCAGCAGTACTCGACAGTTACAAGAGACCCAGTACTTC. Translation: CASSTRQLQETQYF. The V gene is TRBV27, the J gene TRBJ2-5, with D perhaps matching TRBD1 (5 bases). This CDR3 contains 14 residues. Between the trimmed V and J ends, which lost 5 bases and 2 bases, there was a span of 12 bases. Germline V CDR1 and CDR2: MNHEY, SMNVEV (reference sequence).

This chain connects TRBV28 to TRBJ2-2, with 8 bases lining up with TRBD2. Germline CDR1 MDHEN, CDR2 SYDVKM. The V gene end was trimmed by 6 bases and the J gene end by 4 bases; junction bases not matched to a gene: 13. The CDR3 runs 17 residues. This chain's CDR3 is CASSTYPGLGLTGELFF. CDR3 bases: TGTGCCAGCAGCACATATCCGGGACTAGGACTCACCGGGGAGCTGTTTTTT.

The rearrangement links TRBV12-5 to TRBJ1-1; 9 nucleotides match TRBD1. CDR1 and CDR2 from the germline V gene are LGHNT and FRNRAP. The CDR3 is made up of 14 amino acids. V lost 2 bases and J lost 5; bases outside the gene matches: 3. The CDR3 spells CASGLTGGRTEAFF. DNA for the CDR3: TGTGCTAGTGGTTTGACAGGGGGCCGGACTGAAGCTTTCTTT.

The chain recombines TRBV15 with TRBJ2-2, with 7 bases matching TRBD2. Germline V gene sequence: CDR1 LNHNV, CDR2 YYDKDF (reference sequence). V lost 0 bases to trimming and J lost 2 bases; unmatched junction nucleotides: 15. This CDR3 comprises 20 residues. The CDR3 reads CATSRDPSGTIDFNTGELFF. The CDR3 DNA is TGTGCCACCAGCAGAGATCCCAGCGGGACCATTGATTTCAACACCGGGGAGCTGTTTTTT.

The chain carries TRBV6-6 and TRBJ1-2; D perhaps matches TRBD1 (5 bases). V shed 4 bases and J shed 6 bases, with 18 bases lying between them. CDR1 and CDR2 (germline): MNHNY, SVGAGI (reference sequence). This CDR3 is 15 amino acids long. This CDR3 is CASSSQSAWGDGYTF. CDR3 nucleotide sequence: TGTGCCAGCAGTTCGCAATCCGCATGGGGGGATGGCTACACCTTC.

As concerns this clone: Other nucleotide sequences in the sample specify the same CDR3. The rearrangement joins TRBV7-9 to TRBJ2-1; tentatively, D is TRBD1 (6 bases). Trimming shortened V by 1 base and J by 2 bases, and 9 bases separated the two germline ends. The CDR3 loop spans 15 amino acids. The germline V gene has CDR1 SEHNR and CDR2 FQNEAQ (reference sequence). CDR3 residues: CASSLEQGTYNEQFF. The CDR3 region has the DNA TGTGCCAGCAGCTTAGAGCAGGGGACCTACAATGAGCAGTTCTTC. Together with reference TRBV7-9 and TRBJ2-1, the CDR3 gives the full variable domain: DTGVSQNPRHKITKRGQNVTFRCDPISEHNRLYWYRQTLGQGPEFLTYFQNEAQLEKSRLLSDRFSAERPKGSFSTLEIQRTEQGDSAMYLCASSLEQGTYNEQFFGPGTRLTVL.

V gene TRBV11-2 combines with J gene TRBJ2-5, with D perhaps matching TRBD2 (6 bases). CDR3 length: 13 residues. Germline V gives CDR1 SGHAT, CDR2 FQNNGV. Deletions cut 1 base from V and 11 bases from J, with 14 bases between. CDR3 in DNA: TGTGCCAGCAGCTTAGTCGGAAGGAGGGAGCAGTACTTC. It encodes CASSLVGRREQYF.

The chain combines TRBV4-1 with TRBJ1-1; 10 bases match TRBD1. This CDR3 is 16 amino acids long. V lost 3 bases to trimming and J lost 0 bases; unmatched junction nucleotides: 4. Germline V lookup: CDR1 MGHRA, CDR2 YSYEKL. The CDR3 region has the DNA TGCGCCAGCAGCCAGGCCGGGACAGGGGTGAACACTGAAGCTTTCTTT. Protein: CASSQAGTGVNTEAFF.

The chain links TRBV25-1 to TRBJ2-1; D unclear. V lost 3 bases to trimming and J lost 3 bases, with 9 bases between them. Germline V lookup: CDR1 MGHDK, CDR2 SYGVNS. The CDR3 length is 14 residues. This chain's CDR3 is CASSDNGYYNEQFF. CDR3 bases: TGTGCCAGCAGTGATAACGGGTACTACAATGAGCAGTTCTTC.

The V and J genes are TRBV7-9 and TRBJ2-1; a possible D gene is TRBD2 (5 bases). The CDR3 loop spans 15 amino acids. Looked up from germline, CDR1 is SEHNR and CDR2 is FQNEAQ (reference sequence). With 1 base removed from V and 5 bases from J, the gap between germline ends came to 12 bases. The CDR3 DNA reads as TGTGCCAGCAGCTTAGGGGCTAGCTATAACAATGAGCAGTTCTTC. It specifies CASSLGASYNNEQFF.

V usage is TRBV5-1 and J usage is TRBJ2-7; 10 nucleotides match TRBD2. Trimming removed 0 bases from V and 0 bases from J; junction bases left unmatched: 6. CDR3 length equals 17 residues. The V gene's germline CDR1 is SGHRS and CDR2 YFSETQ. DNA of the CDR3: TGCGCCAGCAGCTTGGTTCCTAGCGGGAGTAGCTCCTACGAGCAGTACTTC. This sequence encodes CASSLVPSGSSSYEQYF.

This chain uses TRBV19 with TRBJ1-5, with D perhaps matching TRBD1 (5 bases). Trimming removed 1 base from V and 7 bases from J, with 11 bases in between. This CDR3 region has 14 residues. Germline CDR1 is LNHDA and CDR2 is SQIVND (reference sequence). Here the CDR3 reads CASSIGGDRQPQHF. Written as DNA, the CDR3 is TGTGCCAGTAGTATAGGGGGGGATAGGCAGCCCCAGCATTTT.

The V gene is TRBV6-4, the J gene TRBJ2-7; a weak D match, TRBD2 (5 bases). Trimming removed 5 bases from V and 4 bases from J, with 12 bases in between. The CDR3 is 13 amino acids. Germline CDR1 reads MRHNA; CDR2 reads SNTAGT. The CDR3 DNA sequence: TGTGCCAGCAGTCCCGTTCAGCGGTACGAGCAGTACTTC. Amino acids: CASSPVQRYEQYF.

CDR3 protein: CASSFLGGQVTDTQYF. The DNA of the CDR3 is TGTGCCAGCAGTTTCCTAGGAGGTCAAGTAACAGATACGCAGTATTTT. The V gene is TRBV6-5, the J gene TRBJ2-3, with TRBD2 as a possible D gene (5 bases). The CDR3 contains 16 residues. Germline V gene lookup returns CDR1 MNHEY and CDR2 SVGAGI. V lost 4 bases and J lost 3, with 17 bases in between.

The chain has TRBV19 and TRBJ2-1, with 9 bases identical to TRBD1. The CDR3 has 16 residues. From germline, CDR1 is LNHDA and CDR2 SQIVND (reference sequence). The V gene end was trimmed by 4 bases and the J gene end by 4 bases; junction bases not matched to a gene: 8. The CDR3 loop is CASSTRRDRVYNEQFF. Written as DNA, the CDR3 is TGTGCCAGTAGTACCCGGCGGGACAGGGTTTACAATGAGCAGTTCTTC.

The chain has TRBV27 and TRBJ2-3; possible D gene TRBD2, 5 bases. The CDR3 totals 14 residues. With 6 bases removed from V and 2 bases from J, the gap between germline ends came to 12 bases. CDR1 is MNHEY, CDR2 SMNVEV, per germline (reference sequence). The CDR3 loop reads CASSRLRLTDTQYF. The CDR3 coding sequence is TGTGCCAGCAGCCGACTACGACTCACAGATACGCAGTATTTT.

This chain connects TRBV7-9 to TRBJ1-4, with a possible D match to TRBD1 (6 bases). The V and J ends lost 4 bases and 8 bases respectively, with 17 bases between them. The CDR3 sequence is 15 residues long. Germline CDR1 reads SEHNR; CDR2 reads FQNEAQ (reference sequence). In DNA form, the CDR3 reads TGTGCCAGCAGCTACGGGGCTCAGGGGCTCGAAAAACTGTTTTTT. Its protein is CASSYGAQGLEKLFF.

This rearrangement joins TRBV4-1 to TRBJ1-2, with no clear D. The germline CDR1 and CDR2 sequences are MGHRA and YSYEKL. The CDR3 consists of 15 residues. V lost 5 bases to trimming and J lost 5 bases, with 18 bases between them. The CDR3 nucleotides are TGCGCCAGCAGCGAAGCGGCAGGTCAACGGTATGGCTACACCTTC. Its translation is CASSEAAGQRYGYTF.

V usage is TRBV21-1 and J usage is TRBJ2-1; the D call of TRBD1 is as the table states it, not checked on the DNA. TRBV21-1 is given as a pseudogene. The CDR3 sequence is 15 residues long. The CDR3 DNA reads TGTGCCAGCAGCAAAGAAGGGGACAGTTACAATGAGCAGTTCTTC. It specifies CASSKEGDSYNEQFF.

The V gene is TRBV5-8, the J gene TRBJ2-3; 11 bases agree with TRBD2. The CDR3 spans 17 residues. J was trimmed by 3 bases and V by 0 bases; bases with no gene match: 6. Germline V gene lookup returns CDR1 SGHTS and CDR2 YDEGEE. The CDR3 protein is CASSLARVAGGTDTQYF. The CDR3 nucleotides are TGTGCCAGCAGCTTGGCCAGGGTAGCGGGGGGGACAGATACGCAGTATTTT.

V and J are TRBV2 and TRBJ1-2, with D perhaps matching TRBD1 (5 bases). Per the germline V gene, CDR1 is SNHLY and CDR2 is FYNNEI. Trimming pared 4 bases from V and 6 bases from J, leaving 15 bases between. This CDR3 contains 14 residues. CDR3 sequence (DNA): TGTGCCAGCAGTGGATTGGGAGGGGCACATGGCTACACCTTC. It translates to CASSGLGGAHGYTF.

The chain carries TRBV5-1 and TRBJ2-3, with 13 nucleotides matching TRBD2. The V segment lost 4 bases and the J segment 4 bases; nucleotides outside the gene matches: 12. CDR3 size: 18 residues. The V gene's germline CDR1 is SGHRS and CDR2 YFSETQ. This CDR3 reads CASSGPRLAGGPPDTQYF. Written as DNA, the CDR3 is TGCGCCAGCAGCGGACCCAGACTAGCGGGGGGCCCCCCAGATACGCAGTATTTT.

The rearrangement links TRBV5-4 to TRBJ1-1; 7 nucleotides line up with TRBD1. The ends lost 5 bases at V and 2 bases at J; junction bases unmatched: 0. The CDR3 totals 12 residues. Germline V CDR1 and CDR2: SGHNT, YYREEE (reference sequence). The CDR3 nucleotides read TGTGCCAGCAGAGGGGGCAACACTGAAGCTTTCTTT. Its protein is CASRGGNTEAFF.